This T cell receptor beta chain is drawn from a study of blood T cell repertoires in COVID-19. Whole-study context: PBMCs, B-cell-depleted T cells, or T cells provided the cDNA or gDNA that made up the material.

Sequencing was performed with immunoSEQ multiplex PCR; in TCRdb, only in-frame clones are kept and a portion is missing. The table lists about 250,000 clones, about 85% of them singletons, with roughly 0.87% in the top ten. Germline V lookup: CDR1 MRHNA, CDR2 SNTAGT. The CDR3 runs 13 residues. The junction had 5 bases not matched to a gene; V was cut back by 5 bases and J by 7 bases. This clone was detected many times. The chain is built from TRBV6-4 and TRBJ2-1, with 7 bases identical to TRBD2. This TCR derives from a human donor with COVID-19, enrolled during active disease. The donor label of this sample is uncertain. Sequencing was done on a sample of peripheral blood. The CDR3 here is CASSSREGNEQFF. The CDR3 DNA sequence: TGTGCCAGCAGTTCGAGGGAGGGAAATGAGCAGTTCTTC.